This TCR beta chain was retrieved from a study of identical twins listed by TCRdb under 2016. A note on the overall study: The study deep-sequenced TCR alpha and beta repertoires from monozygotic twins, unrelated adults of various ages and cord blood to test whether fetal clonotypes persist. Replicate twin experiments were performed at different times using different library preparation protocols to rule out contamination. What the authors observed across the whole study: Out-of-frame TCR alpha sharing in monozygotic twins was systematically underestimated by recombination models, whereas sharing between unrelated individuals was in agreement with the recombination models. Excess twin sharing in beta out-of-frame sequences was weaker because fewer shared sequences lowered the signal-to-noise ratio. Fewer insertions were carried by abundant cord blood beta clonotypes; a weaker similar trend was observed in young adult naive repertoires, while no such trend was observed in memory repertoires. Out-of-frame TCR alpha sequences shared between twins showed an excess of low generation-probability sequences compared with coincidental sharing between unrelated individuals. Because the same donors could not be followed over many years, the conclusions depended on cross-sectional statistical analysis. Invariant T cells such as MAIT and iNKT could partly confound zero-insertion analyses, although diverse VJ usage argued against such confounding for most clonotypes.

Every donor in the study was a healthy Caucasian. The twin cohort consisted of three pairs of female monozygotic twins, all aged 18 to 29 years. Peripheral blood mononuclear cells were used as the source from which RNA for TCR libraries was isolated. To prepare the library, 5' RACE was applied. The instrument was an Illumina HiSeq 2000. Template switching introduced a universal primer binding site; the final cDNA contained a unique molecular identifier, enabling accurate counting of TCR cDNA molecules. Specific primers in the conserved constant-segment region were used to synthesize first-strand cDNA for TCR alpha and beta chains. To control for contamination, each cDNA library was double barcoded with a SMART-Mk sample barcode plus Illumina barcodes. TruSeq adapter sequences and Illumina sample barcodes were added in two successive PCR steps. The TCR alpha and beta cDNA libraries were sequenced on the Illumina HiSeq platform using custom primers. The paper's processing steps were these. MiGEC processed the raw reads to extract unique molecular identifiers, while MiXCR was used to determine the CDR3 positions. For each individual, recombination models were inferred using an EM algorithm with the repgenHMM and IGoR tools. Shared clonotypes were analyzed with the tcR package in R, and sharing was normalized by the product of cloneset sizes. Out-of-frame nonproductive sequences were analyzed to study raw recombination free of thymic and clonal selection effects. The public sequencing data were trimmed at Q25 with fastp and processed into clonotypes with MiXCR by TCRdb, which kept only in-frame beta chains. Each record represents a unique CDR3 protein, reported with the most common genes and DNA among its rows. The V and J calls shown here were made by TCRdb, not taken from the authors' results. The sample yields hundreds of thousands of distinct CDR3 sequences; roughly 7.1% were counted once. About 1.6% of the sample is in the top ten clones.

This clonotype was seen at least ten times. It lacks a known antigen. No base quality information exists; no much larger clone differs at one position. The germline V gene specifies SGDLS as CDR1 and YYNGEE as CDR2. The V end gives up 4 bases and the J end 2 bases, leaving 6 bases in the junction not matched to a gene. CDR3 length: 14 amino acids, cysteine to phenylalanine. The CDR3 DNA has 42 bases and is translated from base 1. These same records also appear under a second study, on yellow fever vaccine responses in identical twins. Reported in the second study: According to the authors, in identical twins the way T cells responded to vaccination appeared partly convergent and partly personalized. In identical twins, the study followed T cell clones that responded to the vaccine with precision.

The rearranged segments are TRBV9 and TRBJ2-7, with 7 junctional bases fitting TRBD2. Material: PBMCs. This clonotype was obtained from a woman aged 18-29 years in good health. The CDR3 protein is CASSLGTTPYEQYF. The bases read TGTGCCAGCAGCCTCGGGACTACGCCCTACGAGCAGTACTTC.